This T cell receptor (beta chain) was obtained from a study of CD8 T cells in ankylosing spondylitis. For this clonotype: Its cognate antigen is unknown.

The CDR3 covers 20 residues. Germline CDR1 is LGHNT and CDR2 is FRNRAP. J was trimmed by 5 bases and V by 0 bases; bases with no gene match: 17. TCRdb re-called the 5' RACE reads with MiXCR, one entry per CDR3 protein. The sample lists more than 110,000 distinct CDR3 sequences; 7% to 10% were seen once. The study's findings and limits: Reactive arthritis synovial fluid and blood previously showed some of these motif variants. A TCR beta motif of eight highly homologous variants appeared characteristic of ankylosing spondylitis blood. Reportedly, disease-linked clones are significantly enriched in ankylosing spondylitis patients' matched synovial fluid. Disease-linked clones, CD8+, were relatively rare in peripheral blood.

The receptor's source is a male donor with ankylosing spondylitis. The chain uses TRBV12-5 and TRBJ2-3; 10 positions agree with TRBD2. The source material was synovial fluid, either unsorted or a sorted T cell fraction (not recorded which). The CDR3 nucleotides are TGTGCTAGTGGTTTGGTAAAGGATGGGACTAGCGCGATGCTCGGAGATACGCAGTATTTT. Translating gives CASGLVKDGTSAMLGDTQYF.